The sequence of this TCR beta chain was determined in a study of T cells in Graves' hyperthyroidism and ophthalmopathy. TCR beta CDR3 region amplification was performed from RNA transcripts. When the TCR CDR3 underwent first-round RT-PCR, the HTBI primer set was used. TCRdb itself ran the multiplex PCR reads through MiXCR, one entry per CDR3 protein. The data show 560,000 or so distinct CDR3 sequences, just over 45% seen once. General study results and limits: Prediction of ophthalmopathy progression came a median around 6.5 months pre-onset.

This clonotype was recorded many times. The antigen is not known. Hyperthyroidism patients were newly diagnosed, had disease duration under 2 months, and were aged 18 to 65 years. The sample taken for sequencing was peripheral blood or thyroid tissue (not recorded which). The TCR was taken from a young woman with Graves' hyperthyroidism.

CDR3 sequence reads: CASSIGQGLYEQYF. The CDR3 bases are TGTGCCAGTAGTATAGGACAGGGCCTCTACGAGCAGTACTTC. This chain connects TRBV19 to TRBJ2-7, with 7 nucleotides matching TRBD1. This CDR3 is built from 14 residues. Germline CDR1 reads LNHDA; CDR2 reads SQIVND (reference sequence). V dropped 1 base and J dropped 3; count of bases not matched to a gene: 3.